The 18 T cell receptor beta chains listed next were all sequenced from one sample in a study of beta chain features in type 1 diabetes. Broader study findings: Shorter TCRB CDR3s, moderately but significantly so, marked every one of the four CD4+ subsets in Type 1 diabetes patients.

Expressed TCRB transcripts were sequenced after all isolated RNA was converted to cDNA. The table came from immunoSEQ multiplex PCR; TCRdb's copy has only in-frame clones and leaves some out. This table has under 350,000 clones, approximately 25% appearing once. No antigen has been identified for these receptors. The sequencing sample was made of naive CD4+ T cells from blood. The receptors come from a woman under 40 with type 1 diabetes.

The chain employs TRBV5-1 and TRBJ2-1; TRBD2 matches at 9 bases. V shed 4 bases, J shed 9 bases, and the junction held 8 bases outside the gene matches. CDR3 length equals 14 residues. Per germline, CDR1 SGHRS and CDR2 YFSETQ. The CDR3 region is CASSQPGLALEQFF. The CDR3 nucleotides are TGCGCCAGCAGCCAACCGGGACTAGCTCTTGAGCAGTTCTTC.

This clone occurred once. The V call is TRBV2, the J call TRBJ1-4; 7 nucleotides line up with TRBD1. J lost 5 bases, V lost 5 bases, and 8 bases had no gene match. The CDR3 is 15 residues long. Germline V gene lookup returns CDR1 SNHLY and CDR2 FYNNEI. CDR3 loop: CASSPRDRVNEKLFF. For the CDR3, the DNA is TGTGCCAGCAGTCCCAGAGACAGGGTGAATGAAAAACTGTTTTTT.

The chain uses TRBV27 and TRBJ2-3; TRBD2 matches at 9 bases. With 2 bases clipped from V and 2 bases from J, the junction kept 5 bases outside the gene matches. The CDR3 has 16 amino acids. Germline V lookup: CDR1 MNHEY, CDR2 SMNVEV (reference sequence). The CDR3 loop reads CASSLTTSGTTDTQYF. The CDR3 region has the DNA TGTGCCAGCAGTTTAACGACTAGCGGAACCACAGATACGCAGTATTTT.

This sequence joins TRBV29-1 and TRBJ2-1; 7 bases match TRBD1. With V trimmed by 8 bases and J by 8 bases, 12 bases remained unmatched. The CDR3 consists of 13 residues. Germline V gene data show CDR1 as SQVTM and CDR2 as ANQGSEA. The CDR3, as DNA: TGCAGCTTCTCAGGGGGTAAAAGAGATGAGCAGTTCTTC. It specifies CSFSGGKRDEQFF.

This clone was seen a handful of times. Other DNA sequences within the sample encode an identical CDR3. This chain joins TRBV29-1 and TRBJ1-2; a possible D gene is TRBD1 (6 bases). The length of the CDR3 is 10 residues. Germline V gives CDR1 SQVTM, CDR2 ANQGSEA. V was trimmed by 4 bases and J by 8 bases, leaving 8 bases between them. CDR3 DNA sequence: TGCAGCGTTGGGACAGACGGCTACACCTTC. Its translation: CSVGTDGYTF.

The sample holds a few counts of this clone. The chain joins TRBV5-4 to TRBJ1-1; a possible D gene is TRBD1 (6 bases). Trimming took off 0 bases at V and 1 base at J, with 13 bases between the two ends. Looked up from germline, CDR1 is SGHNT and CDR2 is YYREEE (reference sequence). This CDR3 is 16 amino acids long. The CDR3 coding sequence is TGTGCCAGCAGCTTGGCCAGGGGAGGGTGGAACACTGAAGCTTTCTTT. As protein: CASSLARGGWNTEAFF.

This clone appeared a few times. The genes are TRBV29-1 and TRBJ1-2; possible D gene TRBD1, 5 bases. CDR1 SQVTM and CDR2 ANQGSEA come from the germline V gene. This CDR3 spans 11 amino acids. V lost 3 bases and J lost 6, with 8 bases in between. Here the CDR3 reads CSVDRVHGYTF. CDR3 coding DNA: TGCAGCGTTGACAGGGTTCATGGCTACACCTTC.

There are a few counts of this clone. The chain links TRBV29-1 to TRBJ1-1; TRBD1 is a possible D gene (6 bases). Between the trimmed V and J ends, which lost 4 bases and 5 bases, there was a span of 14 bases. CDR1 and CDR2 (germline): SQVTM, ANQGSEA. The CDR3 spans 13 residues. CDR3 loop: CSVVSGAQTEAFF. The CDR3 DNA follows: TGCAGCGTTGTATCAGGGGCGCAAACTGAAGCTTTCTTT.

V is TRBV7-2 and J is TRBJ2-7, with 7 bases lining up with TRBD1. Germline V gene data show CDR1 as SGHTA and CDR2 as FQGNSA. V gave up 3 bases and J gave up 3 bases; unmatched junction bases: 8. The CDR3 is made up of 15 amino acids. CDR3 sequence reads: CASSFSGTVYYEQYF. The CDR3 DNA reads as TGTGCCAGCAGCTTCTCCGGGACAGTCTACTACGAGCAGTACTTC.

The chain has TRBV7-9 and TRBJ1-1; D not resolved. V was clipped by 5 bases and J by 9 bases, with 13 bases between them. Germline CDR1 is SEHNR and CDR2 is FQNEAQ (reference sequence). The CDR3 spans 12 residues. CDR3 region: CASSLRREKAFF. The CDR3 DNA reads as TGTGCCAGCAGCCTCCGGAGGGAAAAAGCTTTCTTT.

This clone was observed a few times. The chain uses TRBV19 and TRBJ2-3; TRBD2 is a possible D gene (6 bases). CDR1 and CDR2 from the germline V gene are LNHDA and SQIVND (reference sequence). The CDR3 length is 12 residues. The V end lost 7 bases, the J end lost 8 bases, and 13 bases lay between the germline ends. CDR3 region: CASTSAGRTQYF. CDR3 coding DNA: TGTGCCAGTACCTCCGCGGGGCGTACGCAGTATTTT.

This clone was recorded a few times. J is TRBJ2-3 and V is TRBV7-9, with 11 positions matching TRBD1. V shed 6 bases and J 9 bases; nucleotides not matched to a gene: 5. In germline, CDR1 is SEHNR, CDR2 FQNEAQ (reference sequence). The CDR3 runs to 13 residues. The CDR3 region is CASRPGQGETQYF. In DNA form, the CDR3 reads TGTGCCAGCAGACCGGGACAGGGGGAAACGCAGTATTTT.

V gene TRBV5-6 combines with J gene TRBJ2-2; TRBD1 matches at 7 bases. The CDR3 sequence is 12 residues long. Unmatched junction bases numbered 2, after V lost 4 bases and J lost 8 bases. The germline gives CDR1 SGHDT, CDR2 YYEEEE. The CDR3, as DNA: TGTGCCAGCAGCGCGGACAGGGGGGAGCTGTTTTTT. Its translation: CASSADRGELFF.

This clone was counted a few times. This chain connects TRBV7-9 to TRBJ2-5; 9 bases agree with TRBD1. J was trimmed by 4 bases and V by 5 bases; bases with no gene match: 8. In germline, CDR1 is SEHNR, CDR2 FQNEAQ (reference sequence). The CDR3 spans 15 residues. The CDR3 DNA reads TGTGCCAGCAGCCCAGGGGACAGGGCCCGAGAGACCCAGTACTTC. Residues: CASSPGDRARETQYF.

V and J are TRBV5-6 and TRBJ2-5; a weak D match, TRBD1 (6 bases). Germline loops: CDR1 SGHDT, CDR2 YYEEEE. V dropped 1 base and J dropped 0 bases, with 10 bases sitting between them. This CDR3 region has 15 residues. The CDR3 region has the DNA TGTGCCAGCAGCTTGCGGGGACACTACCAAGAGACCCAGTACTTC. It is translated as CASSLRGHYQETQYF. The whole variable domain, remainder taken from reference TRBV5-6 and TRBJ2-5, is DAGVTQSPTHLIKTRGQQVTLRCSPKSGHDTVSWYQQALGQGPQFIFQYYEEEERQRGNFPDRFSGHQFPNYSSELNVNALLLGDSALYLCASSLRGHYQETQYFGPGTRLLVL.

The CDR3 protein is CASSLGGGLAEETQYF. Here the CDR3 DNA reads TGTGCCAGCAGTTTGGGGGGGGGACTAGCAGAAGAGACCCAGTACTTC. The chain employs TRBV27 and TRBJ2-5; TRBD2 matches at 9 bases. The CDR3 is made up of 16 amino acids. With 3 bases clipped from V and 3 bases from J, the junction kept 8 bases outside the gene matches. Germline CDR1 reads MNHEY; CDR2 reads SMNVEV (reference sequence).

The CDR3 nucleotides read TGTGCCACCAGCAGAGCCCGACAGGATAACACTGAAGCTTTCTTT. It encodes CATSRARQDNTEAFF. The rearrangement joins TRBV15 to TRBJ1-1; D might be TRBD1 (6 bases). V dropped 1 base and J dropped 2 bases, with 11 bases sitting between them. CDR3 size: 15 residues. Germline assignment: CDR1 LNHNV and CDR2 YYDKDF (reference sequence).

The rearrangement links TRBV2 to TRBJ1-1; possible D gene TRBD1, 5 bases. This CDR3 is 13 amino acids long. The V gene's germline CDR1 is SNHLY and CDR2 FYNNEI. Trimming stripped 5 bases from V and 1 base from J, with 8 bases between. The chain's CDR3 is CASSTGENTEAFF. The CDR3 coding sequence is TGTGCCAGCAGTACAGGAGAGAACACTGAAGCTTTCTTT.